This TCR beta chain derives from a study of T cell repertoires and HLA-DP antigens. On the study more broadly: Donors were two male and one female, aged 18-to-29 to 60-to-69.

With regard to this clone: Antigen: not known.

CD4+ T cells, purified by negative selection, averaged roughly 98% purity. Study-wide results and caveats: Naive and memory CD4+ repertoires were not analysed separately.

V gave up 4 bases and J gave up 2 bases; unmatched junction bases: 4. CDR1 and CDR2 from the germline V gene are SGHNT and YYREEE (reference sequence). The length of the CDR3 is 14 residues. Measured with immunoSEQ multiplex PCR; TCRdb has only the in-frame clones, and not every one. Of approximately 100,000 clones in the sample, around nine tenths were seen once. Sequencing was performed on CD4+ T cells from PBMCs. The chain is built from TRBV5-4 and TRBJ1-2; 8 nucleotides agree with TRBD1. The origin of this receptor is a man aged 50 or older in good health and CMV-seronegative. The CDR3 sequence is CASSDRGANYGYTF. The CDR3 coding sequence is TGTGCCAGCAGCGACAGGGGCGCGAACTATGGCTACACCTTC.